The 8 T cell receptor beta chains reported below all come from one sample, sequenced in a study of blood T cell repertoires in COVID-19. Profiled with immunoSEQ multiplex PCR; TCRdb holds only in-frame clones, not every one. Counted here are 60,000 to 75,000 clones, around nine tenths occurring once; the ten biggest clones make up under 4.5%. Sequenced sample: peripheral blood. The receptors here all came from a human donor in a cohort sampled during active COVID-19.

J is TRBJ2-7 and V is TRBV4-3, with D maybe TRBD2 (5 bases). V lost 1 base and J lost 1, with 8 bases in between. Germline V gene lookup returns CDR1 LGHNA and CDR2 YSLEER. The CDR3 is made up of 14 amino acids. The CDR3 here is CASSQGTASYEQYF. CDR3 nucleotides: TGCGCCAGCAGCCAAGGGACTGCTTCCTACGAGCAGTACTTC.

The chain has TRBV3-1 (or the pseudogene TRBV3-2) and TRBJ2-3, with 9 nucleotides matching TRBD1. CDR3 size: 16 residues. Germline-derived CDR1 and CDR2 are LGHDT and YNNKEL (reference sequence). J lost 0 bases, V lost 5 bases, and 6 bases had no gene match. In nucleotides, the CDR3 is TGTGCCAGCAGCGCCGGGACAGGGTCTAGCACAGATACGCAGTATTTT. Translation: CASSAGTGSSTDTQYF.

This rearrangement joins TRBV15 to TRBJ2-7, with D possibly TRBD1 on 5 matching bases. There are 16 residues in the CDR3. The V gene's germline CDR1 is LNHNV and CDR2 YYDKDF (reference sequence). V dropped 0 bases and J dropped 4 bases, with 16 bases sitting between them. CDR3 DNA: TGTGCCACCAGCAGAGATTTCGGTAGGGGCTTGTACGAGCAGTACTTC. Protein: CATSRDFGRGLYEQYF. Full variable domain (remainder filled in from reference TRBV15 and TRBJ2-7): DAMVIQNPRYQVTQFGKPVTLSCSQTLNHNVMYWYQQKSSQAPKLLFHYYDKDFNNEADTPDNFQSRRPNTSFCFLDIRSPGLGDTAMYLCATSRDFGRGLYEQYFGPGTRLTVT.

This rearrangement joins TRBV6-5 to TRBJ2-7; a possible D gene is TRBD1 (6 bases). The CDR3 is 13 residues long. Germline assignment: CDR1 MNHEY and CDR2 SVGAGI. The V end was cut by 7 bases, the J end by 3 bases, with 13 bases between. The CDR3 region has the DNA TGTGCCAGCAAACCCGGACAGAGCTACGAGCAGTACTTC. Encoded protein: CASKPGQSYEQYF.

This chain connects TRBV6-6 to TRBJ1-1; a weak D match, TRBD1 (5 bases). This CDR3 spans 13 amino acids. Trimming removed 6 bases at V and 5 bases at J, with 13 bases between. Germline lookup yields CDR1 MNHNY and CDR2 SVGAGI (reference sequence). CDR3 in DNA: TGTGCCAGCAGGAGGGACTCTCAGACTGAAGCTTTCTTT. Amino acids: CASRRDSQTEAFF.

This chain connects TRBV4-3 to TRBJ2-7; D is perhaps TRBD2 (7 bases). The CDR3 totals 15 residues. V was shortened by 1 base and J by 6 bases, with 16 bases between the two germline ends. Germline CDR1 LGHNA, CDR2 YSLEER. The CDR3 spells CASSQGGAGAGEQYF. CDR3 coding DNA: TGCGCCAGCAGCCAAGGGGGGGCGGGAGCAGGCGAGCAGTACTTC.

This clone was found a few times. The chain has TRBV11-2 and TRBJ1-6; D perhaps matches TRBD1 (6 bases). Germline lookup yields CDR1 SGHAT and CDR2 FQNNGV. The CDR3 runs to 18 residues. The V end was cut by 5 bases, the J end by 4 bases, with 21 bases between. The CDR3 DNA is TGTGCCAGCAGCCGTCGAGGGGCAGGGAGGGGGTATAATTCACCCCTCCACTTT. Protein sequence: CASSRRGAGRGYNSPLHF.

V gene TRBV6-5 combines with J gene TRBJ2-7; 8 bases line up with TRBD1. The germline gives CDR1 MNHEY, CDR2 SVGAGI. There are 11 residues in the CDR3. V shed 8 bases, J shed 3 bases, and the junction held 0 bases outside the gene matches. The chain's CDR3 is CASGQGYEQYF. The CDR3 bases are TGTGCCAGCGGACAGGGCTACGAGCAGTACTTC.